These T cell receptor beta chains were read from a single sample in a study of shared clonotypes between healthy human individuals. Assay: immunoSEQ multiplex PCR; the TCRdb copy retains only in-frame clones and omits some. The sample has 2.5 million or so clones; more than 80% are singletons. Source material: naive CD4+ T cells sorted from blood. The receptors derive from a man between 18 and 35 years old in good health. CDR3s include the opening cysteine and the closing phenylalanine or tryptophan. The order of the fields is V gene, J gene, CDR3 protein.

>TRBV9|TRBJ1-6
CASSVVDRAGSPLHF
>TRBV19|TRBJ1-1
CASSPQSGGRMNTEAFF
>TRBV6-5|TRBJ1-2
CASTPVGRGLGYTF
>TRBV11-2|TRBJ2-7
CASSEVAGGYEQYF
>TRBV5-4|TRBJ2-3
CASSRGADTQYF
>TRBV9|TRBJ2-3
CASSVGQGVMVPDTQYF
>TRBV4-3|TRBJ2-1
CASSQDRASLPSYNEQFF
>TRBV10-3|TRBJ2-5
CAISESVALETQYF
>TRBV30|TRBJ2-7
CAWGQGEYEQYF
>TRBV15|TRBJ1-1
CATSRMTNTEAFF
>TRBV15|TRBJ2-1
CATIRMGGGTGNEQFF
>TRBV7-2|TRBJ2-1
CASSLALRAAYNEQFF
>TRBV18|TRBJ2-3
CASSPPNGGGADTQYF
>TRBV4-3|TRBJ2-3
CASSRLRTSGPGDNSDTQYF
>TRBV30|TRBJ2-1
CAWNVGTSYNEQFF
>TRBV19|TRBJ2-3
CASSIGGGDTQYF
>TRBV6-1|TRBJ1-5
CASTTVSNQPQHF
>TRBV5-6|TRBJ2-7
CASSLRSAGSTYEQYF